Listed below are T cell receptor beta chains from one sample, sequenced in a study of CD8+ T cells in alopecia areata. Sequenced by immunoSEQ multiplex PCR; TCRdb stores in-frame clones only, minus some. The sample holds 150,000 or so clones, around 47% seen once. The sample was CD4+ T cells sorted from blood. The receptors shown here come from a human donor with alopecia areata. Both conserved end residues are part of each CDR3. A D gene is named only where the DNA matches it firmly. The listing skips clone size in some rows; elsewhere it reads once, few, many or a size class.

V gene: TRBV7-7
clone size: NA
J gene: TRBJ2-1
D gene: NA
CDR3 protein: CASSSQSYSEQFF
CDR3 DNA: TGTGCTAGCAGCTCCCAGAGTTACAGTGAGCAGTTCTTC

V gene: TRBV7-3
clone size: NA
J gene: TRBJ2-1
D gene: NA
CDR3 protein: CASSLANGDEQFF
CDR3 DNA: TGTGCCAGCAGCTTAGCGAATGGGGATGAGCAGTTCTTC

V gene: TRBV29-1
clone size: NA
J gene: TRBJ1-2
D gene: TRBD1
CDR3 protein: CSDIRGRRGYTF
CDR3 DNA: TGCAGCGACATCAGGGGGCGGCGAGGCTACACCTTC

V gene: TRBV29-1
clone size: NA
J gene: TRBJ2-7
D gene: NA
CDR3 protein: CSVVAGSHYEQYF
CDR3 DNA: TGCAGCGTTGTGGCAGGGTCCCACTACGAGCAGTACTTC

V gene: TRBV11-2
clone size: NA
J gene: TRBJ2-1
D gene: TRBD2
CDR3 protein: CASSAGTNYRGEQFF
CDR3 DNA: TGTGCCAGCAGCGCCGGGACTAACTACCGAGGGGAGCAGTTCTTC

V gene: TRBV28
clone size: once
J gene: TRBJ2-6
D gene: NA
CDR3 protein: CASSFDVPTSSGANVLTF
CDR3 DNA: TGTGCCAGCAGTTTCGACGTGCCCACAAGCTCTGGGGCCAACGTCCTGACTTTC

V gene: TRBV2
clone size: NA
J gene: TRBJ2-3
D gene: NA
CDR3 protein: CASKVKGLDVADTQYF
CDR3 DNA: TGTGCCAGCAAGGTAAAAGGGCTAGATGTCGCAGATACGCAGTATTTT

V gene: TRBV2
clone size: NA
J gene: TRBJ2-6
D gene: NA
CDR3 protein: CASKDRNSGANVLTF
CDR3 DNA: TGTGCCAGCAAGGACAGAAACTCTGGGGCCAACGTCCTGACTTTC

V gene: TRBV28
clone size: NA
J gene: TRBJ2-1
D gene: TRBD2
CDR3 protein: CASSVAGNEQFF
CDR3 DNA: TGTGCCAGCAGCGTAGCGGGGAATGAGCAGTTCTTC

V gene: TRBV5-1
clone size: NA
J gene: TRBJ2-1
D gene: NA
CDR3 protein: CASSLGLGRDEQFF
CDR3 DNA: TGCGCCAGCAGCTTGGGTCTGGGAAGGGATGAGCAGTTCTTC

V gene: TRBV7-2
clone size: few
J gene: TRBJ2-1
D gene: TRBD2
CDR3 protein: CASSLALPQREDLNEQFF
CDR3 DNA: TGTGCCAGCAGCTTAGCGCTACCCCAGCGGGAGGACCTCAATGAGCAGTTCTTC

V gene: TRBV23-1
clone size: few
J gene: TRBJ2-7
D gene: NA
CDR3 protein: CASSPGHEQYF
CDR3 DNA: TGCGCCAGCAGCCCAGGCCACGAGCAGTACTTC

V gene: TRBV5-1
clone size: few
J gene: TRBJ2-7
D gene: TRBD1
CDR3 protein: CASSLLGQTYEQYF
CDR3 DNA: TGCGCCAGCAGCTTGCTGGGACAGACCTACGAGCAGTACTTC

V gene: TRBV11-1
clone size: few
J gene: TRBJ2-5
D gene: TRBD1
CDR3 protein: CASSPRTGEKTQYF
CDR3 DNA: TGTGCCAGCAGCCCCCGGACAGGCGAAAAGACCCAGTACTTC

V gene: TRBV6-6
clone size: NA
J gene: TRBJ1-2
D gene: NA
CDR3 protein: CASSLRDDYTF
CDR3 DNA: TGTGCCAGCAGTCTGCGGGACGACTACACCTTC

V gene: TRBV7-3
clone size: NA
J gene: TRBJ2-1
D gene: NA
CDR3 protein: CASSSSGAPAYNEQFF
CDR3 DNA: TGTGCCAGCAGCTCCTCCGGGGCCCCGGCTTACAATGAGCAGTTCTTC

V gene: TRBV9
clone size: NA
J gene: TRBJ2-2
D gene: TRBD2
CDR3 protein: CASGAGRANGELFF
CDR3 DNA: TGTGCCAGCGGTGCGGGGAGGGCTAACGGGGAGCTGTTTTTT

V gene: TRBV28
clone size: NA
J gene: TRBJ2-7
D gene: NA
CDR3 protein: CASSPDSSYEQYF
CDR3 DNA: TGTGCCAGCAGTCCTGACAGCTCCTACGAGCAGTACTTC

V gene: TRBV18
clone size: few
J gene: TRBJ1-1
D gene: NA
CDR3 protein: CASSPSAGDNTEAFF
CDR3 DNA: TGTGCCAGCTCACCCTCAGCAGGGGATAACACTGAAGCTTTCTTT

V gene: TRBV29-1
clone size: NA
J gene: TRBJ1-2
D gene: TRBD1
CDR3 protein: CSVQTGTGVGYTF
CDR3 DNA: TGCAGCGTCCAGACCGGGACAGGGGTGGGCTACACCTTC

V gene: TRBV5-1
clone size: once
J gene: TRBJ2-5
D gene: NA
CDR3 protein: CASSLVKGQETQYF
CDR3 DNA: TGCGCCAGCAGCTTGGTCAAGGGTCAAGAGACCCAGTACTTC

V gene: TRBV9
clone size: NA
J gene: TRBJ2-1
D gene: TRBD2
CDR3 protein: CASSVRTSGSYNEQFF
CDR3 DNA: TGTGCCAGCAGCGTGCGGACTAGCGGGAGCTACAATGAGCAGTTCTTC

V gene: TRBV9
clone size: NA
J gene: TRBJ2-3
D gene: NA
CDR3 protein: CASSVATGTDTQYF
CDR3 DNA: TGTGCCAGCAGCGTGGCGACTGGCACAGATACGCAGTATTTT

V gene: TRBV29-1
clone size: NA
J gene: TRBJ2-4
D gene: TRBD1
CDR3 protein: CSGSQGAQNIQYF
CDR3 DNA: TGCAGCGGATCACAGGGGGCTCAAAACATTCAGTACTTC

V gene: TRBV5-1
clone size: NA
J gene: TRBJ2-7
D gene: NA
CDR3 protein: CASSLPTSSYEQYF
CDR3 DNA: TGCGCCAGCAGCTTGCCGACAAGCTCCTACGAGCAGTACTTC